These T cell receptor beta chains were read from a single sample in a study of cytomegalovirus exposure and HLA in healthy donors. The assay was immunoSEQ multiplex PCR, and TCRdb's table has in-frame clones only and misses some. The top ten clones hold 2% to 2.5% of a sample with some 170,000 clones, approximately 80% of them seen once. The sequenced material came from PBMCs. Source of these receptors: a man aged 25-45 years in good health and CMV-seropositive. CDR3s include the opening cysteine and the closing phenylalanine or tryptophan. The order of the fields is J gene, V gene, D gene, clone size, CDR3 length, CDR3 protein, CDR3 DNA. D genes are given only for firm matches. Rows give clone size only sometimes, using once, few, many, or a class for an expanded clone.

J: TRBJ2-2
V: TRBV5-8
D: -
size: -
length: 17
CDR3: CASSLEGGNYNTGELFF
DNA: TGTGCCAGCAGCTTGGAAGGAGGGAACTACAACACCGGGGAGCTGTTTTTT

J: TRBJ1-6
V: TRBV7-8
D: TRBD1
size: -
length: 17
CDR3: CASSLDGQGARNSPLHF
DNA: TGTGCCAGCAGCTTGGACGGACAGGGGGCGCGTAATTCACCCCTCCACTTT

J: TRBJ2-5
V: TRBV7-2
D: TRBD2
size: -
length: 15
CDR3: CASTKTSFVSETQYF
DNA: TGTGCCAGCACCAAGACTAGCTTCGTTTCGGAGACCCAGTACTTC

J: TRBJ1-1
V: TRBV27
D: -
size: -
length: 15
CDR3: CASSLSGGMNTEAFF
DNA: TGTGCCAGCAGTTTATCAGGGGGTATGAACACTGAAGCTTTCTTT

J: TRBJ1-1
V: TRBV11-3
D: -
size: -
length: 13
CDR3: CASSPWGGTEAFF
DNA: TGTGCCAGCAGCCCATGGGGGGGCACTGAAGCTTTCTTT

J: TRBJ1-3
V: TRBV4-1
D: -
size: -
length: 17
CDR3: CASSRGGLVLRGNTIYF
DNA: TGCGCCAGCAGCCGGGGGGGGCTAGTCCTTCGGGGAAACACCATATATTTT

J: TRBJ2-7
V: TRBV18
D: TRBD2
size: -
length: 19
CDR3: CASSPRVGLAGSSSYEQYF
DNA: TGTGCCAGCTCACCACGGGTGGGGCTAGCGGGGAGCAGCTCCTACGAGCAGTACTTC

J: TRBJ1-4
V: TRBV4-2
D: -
size: once
length: 19
CDR3: CASTYRRGGFSETNEKLFF
DNA: TGTGCCAGCACCTACCGCCGTGGGGGGTTCTCGGAAACTAATGAAAAACTGTTTTTT

J: TRBJ1-4
V: TRBV5-8
D: TRBD1
size: -
length: 16
CDR3: CASSSEVRTGDEKLFF
DNA: TGTGCCAGCAGCTCCGAGGTCAGGACAGGGGACGAAAAACTGTTTTTT

J: TRBJ2-1
V: TRBV7-8
D: TRBD2
size: -
length: 17
CDR3: CASSLGLGLAGVNEQFF
DNA: TGTGCCAGCAGCTTAGGTTTGGGACTAGCGGGCGTAAATGAGCAGTTCTTC

J: TRBJ2-7
V: TRBV5-6
D: TRBD1
size: -
length: 14
CDR3: CASSPKGASYEQYF
DNA: TGTGCCAGCAGCCCCAAGGGGGCCTCCTACGAGCAGTACTTC

J: TRBJ2-3
V: TRBV30
D: TRBD2
size: -
length: 14
CDR3: CAWRVAGGRNTQYF
DNA: TGTGCCTGGAGAGTAGCGGGGGGGCGCAATACGCAGTATTTT

J: TRBJ2-7
V: TRBV20-1
D: TRBD2
size: -
length: 11
CDR3: CSAPGGYEQYF
DNA: TGCAGTGCGCCGGGGGGCTACGAGCAGTACTTC

J: TRBJ1-2
V: TRBV2
D: -
size: -
length: 15
CDR3: CASSEGGGLGNGYTF
DNA: TGTGCCAGCAGTGAGGGCGGGGGGCTAGGGAATGGCTACACCTTC

J: TRBJ2-7
V: TRBV5-6
D: TRBD1
size: -
length: 15
CDR3: CASSRQGDWIYEQYF
DNA: TGTGCCAGCAGTCGACAGGGGGATTGGATCTACGAGCAGTACTTC

J: TRBJ2-3
V: TRBV7-2
D: TRBD2
size: -
length: 15
CDR3: CASSLLAGSTDTQYF
DNA: TGTGCCAGCAGCCTTCTAGCGGGGAGCACAGATACGCAGTATTTT

J: TRBJ2-3
V: TRBV6-5
D: TRBD2
size: -
length: 13
CDR3: CASRRGGPDTQYF
DNA: TGTGCCAGCAGACGGGGGGGGCCAGATACGCAGTATTTT

J: TRBJ2-3
V: TRBV9
D: -
size: -
length: 14
CDR3: CASSVGAGRDTQYF
DNA: TGTGCCAGCAGCGTAGGTGCGGGTAGAGATACGCAGTATTTT

J: TRBJ1-3
V: TRBV9
D: TRBD1
size: -
length: 14
CDR3: CASRTGSSGNTIYF
DNA: TGTGCCAGCAGGACAGGGAGTTCTGGAAACACCATATATTTT

J: TRBJ2-5
V: TRBV5-6
D: TRBD1
size: -
length: 17
CDR3: CASSLERDRGNRETQYF
DNA: TGTGCCAGCAGCTTGGAACGGGACAGGGGGAATAGAGAGACCCAGTACTTC

J: TRBJ1-1
V: TRBV7-9
D: -
size: -
length: 14
CDR3: CASSPQVPNTEAFF
DNA: TGTGCCAGCAGCCCACAGGTTCCGAACACTGAAGCTTTCTTT

J: TRBJ1-1
V: TRBV6-1
D: -
size: -
length: 11
CDR3: CASRDPREAFF
DNA: TGTGCCAGCAGGGACCCCCGGGAGGCTTTCTTT

J: TRBJ2-5
V: TRBV5-1
D: -
size: -
length: 14
CDR3: CASSEPGGAETQYF
DNA: TGCGCCAGCAGCGAGCCGGGGGGCGCGGAGACCCAGTACTTC

J: TRBJ1-2
V: TRBV2
D: -
size: -
length: 12
CDR3: CANPGRNYGYTF
DNA: TGTGCCAACCCTGGGAGGAACTATGGCTACACCTTC

J: TRBJ1-5
V: TRBV4-1
D: -
size: few
length: 16
CDR3: CASSQVDNRDNQPQHF
DNA: TGCGCCAGCAGCCAAGTTGACAACCGGGACAATCAGCCCCAGCATTTT

J: TRBJ2-1
V: TRBV9
D: TRBD2
size: -
length: 16
CDR3: CASSVRLLGGYNEQFF
DNA: TGTGCCAGCAGCGTCCGTCTCTTGGGGGGGTACAATGAGCAGTTCTTC

J: TRBJ2-3
V: TRBV7-9
D: -
size: -
length: 16
CDR3: CASSPPGGQSTDTQYF
DNA: TGTGCCAGCAGCCCGCCGGGGGGCCAAAGCACAGATACGCAGTATTTT

J: TRBJ2-3
V: TRBV4-1
D: TRBD1
size: -
length: 15
CDR3: CASSLRQGSGDTQYF
DNA: TGCGCCAGCAGCCTTCGACAGGGGAGCGGAGATACGCAGTATTTT

J: TRBJ1-1
V: TRBV5-4
D: -
size: once
length: 14
CDR3: CASSLVGQHTEAFF
DNA: TGTGCCAGCAGCTTGGTTGGACAGCACACTGAAGCTTTCTTT

J: TRBJ2-7
V: TRBV6-5
D: TRBD1
size: -
length: 15
CDR3: CASSYPGGGSYEQYF
DNA: TGTGCCAGCAGTTACCCAGGGGGCGGGTCCTACGAGCAGTACTTC

J: TRBJ2-7
V: TRBV21-1
D: -
size: -
length: 16
CDR3: CASSKTAGLPRYEQYF
DNA: TGTGCCAGCAGCAAGACTGCGGGACTACCCCGCTACGAGCAGTACTTC

J: TRBJ1-2
V: TRBV25-1
D: TRBD1
size: -
length: 14
CDR3: CASSPPGQFYGYTF
DNA: TGTGCCAGCAGCCCCCCGGGACAGTTCTATGGCTACACCTTC

J: TRBJ2-1
V: TRBV6-5
D: TRBD1
size: -
length: 15
CDR3: CASSYPGQGESEQFF
DNA: TGTGCCAGCAGTTACCCGGGACAGGGGGAGTCGGAGCAGTTCTTC

J: TRBJ1-5
V: TRBV2
D: -
size: few
length: 15
CDR3: CASSEPTGLSQPQHF
DNA: TGTGCCAGCAGTGAACCGACAGGCCTCAGTCAGCCCCAGCATTTT

J: TRBJ1-4
V: TRBV7-8
D: -
size: -
length: 12
CDR3: CASSGHYLKLFF
DNA: TGTGCCAGCAGTGGGCATTACTTAAAACTGTTTTTT

J: TRBJ2-7
V: TRBV7-2
D: TRBD1
size: once
length: 15
CDR3: CASSLAGTENYEQYF
DNA: TGTGCCAGCAGCTTGGCCGGGACAGAGAACTACGAGCAGTACTTC

J: TRBJ1-5
V: TRBV5-1
D: -
size: -
length: 17
CDR3: CASSLGPTGVSNQPQHF
DNA: TGCGCCAGCAGCCTGGGACCCACGGGAGTAAGCAATCAGCCCCAGCATTTT

J: TRBJ2-3
V: TRBV7-2
D: TRBD2
size: -
length: 16
CDR3: CASSLQAGAGTDTQYF
DNA: TGTGCCAGCAGCTTACAAGCGGGGGCTGGCACAGATACGCAGTATTTT

J: TRBJ2-5
V: TRBV30
D: -
size: -
length: 12
CDR3: CAWTRRGGKTYF
DNA: TGTGCCTGGACTCGGCGTGGCGGGAAAACGTACTTC

J: TRBJ2-2
V: TRBV7-6
D: TRBD1
size: -
length: 16
CDR3: CASSPLGQGAGGELFF
DNA: TGTGCCAGCAGCCCCTTAGGGCAGGGGGCCGGCGGGGAGCTGTTTTTT

J: TRBJ2-7
V: TRBV6-1
D: -
size: -
length: 13
CDR3: CASSPVTDYEQYF
DNA: TGTGCCAGCAGTCCCGTAACAGACTACGAGCAGTACTTC

J: TRBJ2-7
V: TRBV7-2
D: -
size: -
length: 14
CDR3: CASSLAGGSYEQYF
DNA: TGTGCCAGCAGCTTAGCGGGGGGCTCCTACGAGCAGTACTTC

J: TRBJ1-1
V: TRBV27
D: TRBD1
size: -
length: 14
CDR3: CASSFGSRGTEAFF
DNA: TGTGCCAGCAGTTTTGGAAGCAGGGGGACTGAAGCTTTCTTT

J: TRBJ1-4
V: TRBV5-1
D: TRBD1
size: -
length: 14
CDR3: CASSLEGAREKLFF
DNA: TGCGCCAGCAGCTTGGAGGGGGCCCGGGAAAAACTGTTTTTT

J: TRBJ2-3
V: TRBV18
D: -
size: -
length: 15
CDR3: CASSPSGTSTDTQYF
DNA: TGTGCCAGCTCACCCTCGGGGACTAGCACAGATACGCAGTATTTT

J: TRBJ1-1
V: TRBV7-2
D: -
size: -
length: 16
CDR3: CASSPEVWGENTEAFF
DNA: TGTGCCAGCAGCCCGGAGGTCTGGGGGGAGAACACTGAAGCTTTCTTT

J: TRBJ2-5
V: TRBV9
D: TRBD2
size: -
length: 16
CDR3: CASSVGASGPGETQYF
DNA: TGTGCCAGCAGCGTAGGGGCTAGCGGACCTGGGGAGACCCAGTACTTC

J: TRBJ1-5
V: TRBV30
D: -
size: -
length: 14
CDR3: CAWDTGKGNQPQHF
DNA: TGTGCCTGGGATACAGGGAAAGGCAATCAGCCCCAGCATTTT

J: TRBJ2-7
V: TRBV7-2
D: TRBD1
size: -
length: 15
CDR3: CASSLVGQGAYEQYF
DNA: TGTGCCAGCAGCTTAGTAGGCCAGGGGGCCTACGAGCAGTACTTC

J: TRBJ2-7
V: TRBV2
D: -
size: -
length: 12
CDR3: CASRAVSYEQYF
DNA: TGTGCCAGCAGAGCCGTCTCCTACGAGCAGTACTTC